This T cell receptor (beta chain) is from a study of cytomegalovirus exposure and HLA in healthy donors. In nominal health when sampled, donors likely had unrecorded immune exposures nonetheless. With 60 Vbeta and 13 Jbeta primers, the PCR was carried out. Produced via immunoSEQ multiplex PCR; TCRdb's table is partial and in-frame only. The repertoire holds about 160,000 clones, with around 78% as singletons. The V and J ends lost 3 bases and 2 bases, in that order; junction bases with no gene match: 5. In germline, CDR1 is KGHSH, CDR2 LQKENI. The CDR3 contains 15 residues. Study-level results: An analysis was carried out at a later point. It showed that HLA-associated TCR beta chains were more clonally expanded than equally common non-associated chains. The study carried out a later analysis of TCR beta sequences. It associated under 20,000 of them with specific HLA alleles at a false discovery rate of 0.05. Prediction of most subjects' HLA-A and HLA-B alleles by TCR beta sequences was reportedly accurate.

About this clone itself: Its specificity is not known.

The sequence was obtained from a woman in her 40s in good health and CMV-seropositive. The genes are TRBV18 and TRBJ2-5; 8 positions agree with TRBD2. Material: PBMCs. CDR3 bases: TGTGCCAGCTCACCGAACCCGGGGGGGCAAGAGACCCAGTACTTC. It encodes CASSPNPGGQETQYF.